The clone carrying this T cell receptor (beta chain) appeared many times. Its antigen is unidentified. The assay was immunoSEQ multiplex PCR, and TCRdb's table has in-frame clones only and misses some. Sampling found tens of thousands of clones, none seen once. The data derive from a study of T cells after posttransplantation cyclophosphamide. This CDR3 comprises 16 residues. CDR1 is SGHAT and CDR2 is FQNNGV in the germline V gene. V was trimmed by 4 bases and J by 7 bases, leaving 17 bases between them. Study outcomes and limitations: Blood and skin or GI T cell repertoires showed limited TRB overlap. After PTCy, TRB diversity resembled that of CNI/methotrexate controls.

Source material: PBMCs. The clonotype was recovered from a man aged 40-50 years in good health, CMV-negative, and a related stem cell transplant donor. V and J are TRBV11-2 and TRBJ1-6; the D gene is possibly TRBD1 (6 bases). CDR3 coding DNA: TGTGCCAGCAGCTCGGCCGGGGGGGCAAGGAATTCACCCCTCCACTTT. Residues: CASSSAGGARNSPLHF.